This is a list of T cell receptor beta chains from one sample in a study of cytomegalovirus exposure and HLA in healthy donors. Clones were read by immunoSEQ multiplex PCR, and TCRdb kept only the in-frame ones, dropping some. The sample holds roughly 40,000 clones. The sequenced material came from PBMCs. These receptors all come from a male donor in good health and CMV-seronegative. The CDR3 runs from the conserved cysteine through the conserved F or W. D genes are given only for firm matches. The size field is filled for only some rows; it gives once, few, many or a size class.

j_gene | len | v_gene | d_gene | abundance | CDR3nt | CDR3aa
TRBJ2-7 | 16 | TRBV4-1 | TRBD1 | NA | TGCGCCAGCAGCCAAGACATCGGGACAGGGTCGTACGAGCAGTACTTC | CASSQDIGTGSYEQYF
TRBJ2-5 | 16 | TRBV11-2 | TRBD2 | NA | TGTGCCAGCAGCCAGAGTGGCGGGACTAGCGTGGAGACCCAGTACTTC | CASSQSGGTSVETQYF
TRBJ2-2 | 14 | TRBV7-2 | NA | NA | TGTGCCAGCAGCTTCCCGTACGGGGCCGGGGAGCTGTTTTTT | CASSFPYGAGELFF
TRBJ1-1 | 14 | TRBV27 | TRBD1 | NA | TGTGCCAGCAGTTTAACAGGGGTGAACACTGAAGCTTTCTTT | CASSLTGVNTEAFF
TRBJ1-6 | 17 | TRBV7-9 | NA | NA | TGTGCCAGCAGCTTATATGTAGGGGTCAACACGAATTCACCCCTCCACTTT | CASSLYVGVNTNSPLHF
TRBJ2-7 | 13 | TRBV7-8 | NA | NA | TGTGCCAGCAGCCCGGGTTCGCAATACGAGCAGTACTTC | CASSPGSQYEQYF
TRBJ1-3 | 15 | TRBV6-5 | TRBD1 | NA | TGTGCCAGCAGATTGGATGACAGGGCCGGAAACACCATATATTTT | CASRLDDRAGNTIYF
TRBJ1-2 | 13 | TRBV28 | TRBD1 | NA | TGTGCCAGCAGGCCGGGACAGCGCTATGGCTACACCTTC | CASRPGQRYGYTF
TRBJ1-2 | 14 | TRBV6-1 | TRBD1 | NA | TGTGCCAGCAGTGAGGACAGGCGGAACTATGGCTACACCTTC | CASSEDRRNYGYTF
TRBJ1-1 | 12 | TRBV19 | NA | NA | TGTGCCAGTAGTATTGGGCAGGTTGAAGCTTTCTTT | CASSIGQVEAFF
TRBJ1-6 | 14 | TRBV30 | NA | NA | TGTGCCTGGAACCCCCCAGGACTGAATTCACCCCTCCACTTT | CAWNPPGLNSPLHF
TRBJ2-7 | 16 | TRBV4-1 | TRBD1 | NA | TGCGCCAGCAGCCAAGAAAGACAGGGCCCCCGAGGAGAGCAGTACTTC | CASSQERQGPRGEQYF
TRBJ2-7 | 14 | TRBV19 | NA | NA | TGTGCCAGTAGTGCCCAACAGGAGTGGAACGAGCAGTACTTC | CASSAQQEWNEQYF
TRBJ1-5 | 14 | TRBV2 | TRBD1 | NA | TGTGCCAGCAGCAGAGGACAGGGGCCTTCGGCCCAGCATTTT | CASSRGQGPSAQHF
TRBJ1-1 | 14 | TRBV6-5 | TRBD1 | NA | TGTGCCAGCACCTACTCGGGACAGTACACTGAAGCTTTCTTT | CASTYSGQYTEAFF
TRBJ1-1 | 13 | TRBV6-4 | NA | medium-sized | TGTGCCAGCAGTGAGCAGGGTAACACTGAAGCTTTCTTT | CASSEQGNTEAFF
TRBJ2-1 | 15 | TRBV9 | TRBD2 | NA | TGTGCCAGCAGCGTACCCCGGGGGGGTAACAATGAGCAGTTCTTC | CASSVPRGGNNEQFF
TRBJ2-5 | 16 | TRBV7-9 | NA | NA | TGTGCCAGCAGTTTCGATTTGGGAGTCTCCAGGGAGACCCAGTACTTC | CASSFDLGVSRETQYF
TRBJ2-1 | 16 | TRBV5-1 | TRBD2 | NA | TGCGCCAGCACCGCCCGCGGGGGAAGCTCCTACAATGAGCAGTTCTTC | CASTARGGSSYNEQFF
TRBJ1-4 | 15 | TRBV21-1 | NA | NA | TGTGCCAGCAGCTCCCAGGGGCCAACTAATGAAAAACTGTTTTTT | CASSSQGPTNEKLFF
TRBJ2-5 | 15 | TRBV10-1 | NA | NA | TGCGCCAGCAGTGATCCAGGAATGGGTCAAGAGACCCAGTACTTC | CASSDPGMGQETQYF
TRBJ1-1 | 17 | TRBV5-8 | TRBD1 | NA | TGTGCCAGCACCACTTTAGGGACAGGGGGAAACCTAAGAGAAGCTTTCTTT | CASTTLGTGGNLREAFF
TRBJ2-4 | 14 | TRBV7-9 | TRBD1 | NA | TGTGCCAGCAGCCATGACCCGGGACAGGACATTCAGTACTTC | CASSHDPGQDIQYF
TRBJ2-1 | 14 | TRBV11-2 | TRBD2 | NA | TGTGCCAGCAGCGCAACTAGCGGGGGTAATGAGCAGTTCTTC | CASSATSGGNEQFF
TRBJ1-1 | 16 | TRBV6-1 | NA | NA | TGTGCCAGCAGTGGCCGTCGGGGGGGGAGGAACACTGAAGCTTTCTTT | CASSGRRGGRNTEAFF
TRBJ2-7 | 14 | TRBV6-6 | NA | NA | TGTGCCAGCAGTTTACGGGACACCTCCTACGAGCAGTACTTC | CASSLRDTSYEQYF
TRBJ1-2 | 15 | TRBV27 | NA | NA | TGTGCCAGCAGCCTGCGGGGGGGAACGAACTATGGCTACACCTTC | CASSLRGGTNYGYTF
TRBJ1-5 | 14 | TRBV28 | TRBD1 | NA | TGTGCCAGCAGTTTGGGGACAGTGAATCAGCCCCAGCATTTT | CASSLGTVNQPQHF
TRBJ1-4 | 16 | TRBV9 | NA | NA | TGTGCCAGCAGCGCCATAGGGGGGAGGGCTAATGAAAAACTGTTTTTT | CASSAIGGRANEKLFF
TRBJ1-2 | 15 | TRBV7-9 | NA | NA | TGTGCCAGCAGCTTAAAGTATGGTTCAGGGAATGGCTACACCTTC | CASSLKYGSGNGYTF
TRBJ2-7 | 16 | TRBV5-1 | TRBD1 | NA | TGCGCCAGCAGCTTGGGTCCGGGACAGAACTCCTACGAGCAGTACTTC | CASSLGPGQNSYEQYF
TRBJ1-5 | 14 | TRBV5-1 | NA | NA | TGCGCCAGCGCCGCTGAGTCTAGCAATCAGCCCCAGCATTTT | CASAAESSNQPQHF
TRBJ1-3 | 15 | TRBV11-2 | NA | NA | TGTGCCAGCAGCTTCCCCAGGGTTACCGGAAACACCATATATTTT | CASSFPRVTGNTIYF
TRBJ2-6 | 16 | TRBV12-5 | NA | NA | TGTGCTAGTGGTTTGGGCCGGGGGTCAGGGGCCAACGTCCTGACTTTC | CASGLGRGSGANVLTF
TRBJ2-3 | 13 | TRBV28 | NA | NA | TGTGCCAGCAGTTTCCCTATGAGCGATACGCAGTATTTT | CASSFPMSDTQYF
TRBJ2-5 | 15 | TRBV4-1 | TRBD2 | NA | TGCGCCAGCAGCCAAAGCGGGGGAAGGACGGAGACCCAGTACTTC | CASSQSGGRTETQYF
TRBJ2-5 | 13 | TRBV10-3 | NA | NA | TGTGCCATCAGCGGAGGCCAAAGAGAGACCCAGTACTTC | CAISGGQRETQYF
TRBJ2-2 | 13 | TRBV29-1 | NA | NA | TGCAGCGTTGCCGTAGGGAGGATCGGGGAGCTGTTTTTT | CSVAVGRIGELFF
TRBJ1-5 | 15 | TRBV2 | TRBD1 | NA | TGTGCCAGCAGGCCGGGGACAGCAAGCAATCAGCCCCAGCATTTT | CASRPGTASNQPQHF
TRBJ2-3 | 15 | TRBV6-4 | TRBD1 | NA | TGTGCCAGCAGTGAGGGACAGGGGGCCACAGATACGCAGTATTTT | CASSEGQGATDTQYF
TRBJ1-4 | 17 | TRBV4-1 | TRBD1 | NA | TGCGCCAGCAGCCAATGGCCTCGGACAGGTTTTAATGAAAAACTGTTTTTT | CASSQWPRTGFNEKLFF
TRBJ1-1 | 17 | TRBV7-2 | NA | NA | TGTGCCAGCAGCTTAGGGGGAGGGCGAACAATGAACACTGAAGCTTTCTTT | CASSLGGGRTMNTEAFF